The entry below gives a single TCR beta chain sequence along with its context. Its antigen is undetermined. Germline V gene data show CDR1 as SGHVS and CDR2 as FNYEAQ. The CDR3 is 16 residues long. The ends lost 8 bases at V and 3 bases at J; junction bases unmatched: 12. Every donor had blood drawn once into heparin, roughly 100 mL on average. The authors sorted CD4+ naive, central memory, regulatory and stem cell-like memory cells via CD45RO/CCR7/CD25/CD127/CD95/CD27. The data are from a study of beta chain features in type 1 diabetes. Every bit of the isolated RNA underwent reverse transcription, so sequencing read expressed TCRB transcripts. Assay used: immunoSEQ multiplex PCR; TCRdb lists only in-frame clones, some missing. The table includes over 600,000 clones, about an eighth detected once. Study observations and caveats: For patients, the naive, central memory and Treg TCRB repertoires appeared more alike than for healthy donors. Sequencing the cDNA could make cells with high TCR expression show up more than they should. Type 1 diabetes patients had moderately but significantly shorter TCRB CDR3s in all four CD4+ subsets.

The TCR originated in a man younger than 45 with type 1 diabetes. Sequenced sample: naive CD4+ T cells from blood. The chain combines TRBV7-6 with TRBJ2-3; 9 nucleotides align to TRBD2. The CDR3 bases are TGTGCCAGCTCGACTAGCGGCCCCCTTGCGACAGATACGCAGTATTTT. It yields the protein CASSTSGPLATDTQYF. The full variable domain, in which reference TRBV7-6 and TRBJ2-3 provide the parts outside the CDR3, is GAGVSQSPRYKVTKRGQDVALRCDPISGHVSLYWYRQALGQGPEFLTYFNYEAQQDKSGLPNDRFSAERPEGSISTLTIQRTEQRDSAMYRCASSTSGPLATDTQYFGPGTRLTVL.